One sample yielded the 6 T cell receptor beta chains listed below, sequenced in a study of beta chain features in type 1 diabetes. Expressed TCRB transcripts were sequenced because the entire RNA isolate underwent reverse transcription. Method: immunoSEQ multiplex PCR; TCRdb's copy keeps in-frame clones and lacks some. Among around 430,000 clones listed, about 32% were seen once. The specimen was naive CD4+ T cells from blood. These receptors originate from a young man in good health.

This clone was counted between two and nine times. The chain has TRBV7-2 and TRBJ2-1; 11 bases are a match to TRBD2. This CDR3 spans 16 amino acids. Germline values: CDR1 SGHTA, CDR2 FQGNSA. The V gene end was trimmed by 1 base and the J gene end by 7 bases; junction bases not matched to a gene: 6. The CDR3 loop is CASSLVRLAGGNEQFF. The CDR3 DNA follows: TGTGCCAGCAGCTTAGTCAGGCTAGCGGGAGGTAATGAGCAGTTCTTC.

The V and J genes are TRBV7-2 and TRBJ1-1; D unresolved. Between the trimmed V and J ends, which lost 3 bases and 4 bases, there was a span of 15 bases. Germline V gene lookup returns CDR1 SGHTA and CDR2 FQGNSA. The CDR3 totals 15 residues. In nucleotides, the CDR3 is TGTGCCAGCAGCTTTGACAATACAAAGGGCACTGAAGCTTTCTTT. It specifies CASSFDNTKGTEAFF.

To note about this clone: The identical CDR3 is also encoded by other nucleotide sequences in the sample. The chain links TRBV7-3 to TRBJ2-1, with D hard to call. CDR1 is SGHTA, CDR2 FQGTGA, per germline. The CDR3 runs 15 residues. V gave up 0 bases and J gave up 0 bases, with 6 bases separating them. CDR3 in amino acids: CASSLTGDSYNEQFF. CDR3 bases: TGTGCCAGCAGCTTAACAGGAGACTCCTACAATGAGCAGTTCTTC.

This chain uses TRBV7-9 with TRBJ2-1, with D unresolved. The V end lost 5 bases, the J end lost 2 bases, and 19 bases lay between the germline ends. Germline V gene lookup returns CDR1 SEHNR and CDR2 FQNEAQ (reference sequence). The length of the CDR3 is 17 residues. CDR3 sequence (DNA): TGTGCCAGCAGCCCTTCTTATGGACGTGGCCCCTACAATGAGCAGTTCTTC. Translation: CASSPSYGRGPYNEQFF.

This clone came up a few times. This chain joins TRBV4-3 and TRBJ2-7; TRBD2 aligns across 12 bases. This CDR3 has 18 amino acids. J was trimmed by 2 bases and V by 2 bases; bases with no gene match: 10. The germline V gene encodes CDR1 LGHNA and CDR2 YSLEER. The CDR3 protein is CASSQTSGGLAGPYEQYF. For the CDR3, the DNA is TGCGCCAGCAGCCAAACCAGTGGGGGACTAGCGGGTCCCTACGAGCAGTACTTC.

The rearrangement uses TRBV10-3 and TRBJ1-1; D ambiguous. Germline V CDR1 and CDR2: ENHRY, SYGVKD. This CDR3 is 14 amino acids long. V was clipped by 0 bases and J by 3 bases, with 8 bases between them. The CDR3 DNA follows: TGTGCCATCAGTGAGTCCTCAAGATACACTGAAGCTTTCTTT. This translates into CAISESSRYTEAFF.